The present T cell receptor (beta chain) was sequenced within a study of blood T cell repertoires in COVID-19. Original handling: Cell counts per sample came from amplifying reference gene primers. Some clones are missing from TCRdb's copy, which holds only in-frame ones; the method was immunoSEQ multiplex PCR. V, J and clone size reflect that table, while D and trimming were determined from the DNA. The table has roughly 400,000 clones, approximately 90% seen once. Participant ages covered roughly 18 to 89 years across 24 US areas. Unmatched junction bases numbered 7, after V lost 4 bases and J lost 3 bases. The CDR3 has 15 amino acids. The V gene's germline CDR1 is MNHNY and CDR2 SVGAGI (reference sequence).

This TCR came from a woman aged 40 to 49 who had been exposed to COVID-19. The chain employs TRBV6-6 and TRBJ1-2; 8 bases align to TRBD1. The specimen was PBMCs or T cells enriched from blood (not recorded which). CDR3 in amino acids: CASSSSDRDYYGYTF. DNA of the CDR3: TGTGCCAGCAGTTCCTCGGACAGGGATTACTATGGCTACACCTTC.